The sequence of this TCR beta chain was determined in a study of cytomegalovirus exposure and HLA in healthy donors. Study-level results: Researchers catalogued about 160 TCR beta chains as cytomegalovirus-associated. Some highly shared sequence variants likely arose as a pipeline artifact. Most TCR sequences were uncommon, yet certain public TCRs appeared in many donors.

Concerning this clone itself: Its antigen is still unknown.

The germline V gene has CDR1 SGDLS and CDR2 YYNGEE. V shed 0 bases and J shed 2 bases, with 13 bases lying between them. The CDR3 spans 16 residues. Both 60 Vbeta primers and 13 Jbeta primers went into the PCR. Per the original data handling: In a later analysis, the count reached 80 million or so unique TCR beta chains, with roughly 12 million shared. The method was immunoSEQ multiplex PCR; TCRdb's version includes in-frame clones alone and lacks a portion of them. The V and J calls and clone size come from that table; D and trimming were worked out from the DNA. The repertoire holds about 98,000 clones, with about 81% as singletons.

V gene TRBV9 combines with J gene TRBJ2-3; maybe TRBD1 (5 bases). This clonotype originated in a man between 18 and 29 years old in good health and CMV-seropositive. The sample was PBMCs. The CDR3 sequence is CASSVAKGPSTDTQYF. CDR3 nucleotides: TGTGCCAGCAGCGTAGCTAAGGGGCCATCCACAGATACGCAGTATTTT.